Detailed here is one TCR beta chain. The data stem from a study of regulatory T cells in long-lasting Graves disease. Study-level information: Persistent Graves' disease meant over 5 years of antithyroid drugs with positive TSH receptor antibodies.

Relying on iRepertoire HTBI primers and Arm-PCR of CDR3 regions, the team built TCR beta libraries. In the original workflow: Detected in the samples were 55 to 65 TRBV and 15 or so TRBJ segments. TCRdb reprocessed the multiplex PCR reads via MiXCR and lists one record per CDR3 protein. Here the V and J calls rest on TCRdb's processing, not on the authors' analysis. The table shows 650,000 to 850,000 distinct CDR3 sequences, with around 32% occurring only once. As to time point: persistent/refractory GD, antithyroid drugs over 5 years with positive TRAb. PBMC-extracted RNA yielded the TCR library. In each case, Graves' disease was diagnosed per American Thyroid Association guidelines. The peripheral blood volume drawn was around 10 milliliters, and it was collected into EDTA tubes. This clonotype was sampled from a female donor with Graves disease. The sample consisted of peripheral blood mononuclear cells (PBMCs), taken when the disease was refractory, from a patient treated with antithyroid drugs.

CDR3 in amino acids: CASSYSPGQDYEQYF. Here the CDR3 DNA reads TGTGCCAGCAGTTACTCTCCGGGACAAGACTACGAGCAGTACTTC. The chain combines TRBV6-5 with TRBJ2-7; perhaps TRBD1 as D (6 bases). Germline CDR1 is MNHEY and CDR2 is SVGAGI. The length of the CDR3 is 15 residues. V was trimmed by 0 bases and J by 3 bases, leaving 12 bases between them.